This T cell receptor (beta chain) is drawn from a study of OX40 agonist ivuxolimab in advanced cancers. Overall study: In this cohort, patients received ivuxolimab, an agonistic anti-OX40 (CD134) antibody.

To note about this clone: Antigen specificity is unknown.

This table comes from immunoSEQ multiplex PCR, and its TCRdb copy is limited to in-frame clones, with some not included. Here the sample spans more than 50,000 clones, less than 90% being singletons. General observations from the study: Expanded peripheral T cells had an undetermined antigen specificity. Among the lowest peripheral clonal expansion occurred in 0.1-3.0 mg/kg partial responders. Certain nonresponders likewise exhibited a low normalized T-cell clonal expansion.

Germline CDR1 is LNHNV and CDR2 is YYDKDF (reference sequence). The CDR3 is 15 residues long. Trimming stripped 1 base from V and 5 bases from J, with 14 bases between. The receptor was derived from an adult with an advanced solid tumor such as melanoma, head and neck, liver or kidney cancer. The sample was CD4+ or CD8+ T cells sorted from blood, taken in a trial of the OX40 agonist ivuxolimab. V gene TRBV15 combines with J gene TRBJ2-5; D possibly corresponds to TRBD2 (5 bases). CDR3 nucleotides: TGTGCCACCAGCAGAGTCGGACTCTTGGGGGAGACCCAGTACTTC. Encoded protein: CATSRVGLLGETQYF.